This TCR beta chain was captured in a study of T cells after posttransplantation cyclophosphamide. J gave up 2 bases and V 5 bases, and 9 bases lay outside the gene matches. This CDR3 is 16 amino acids long. Germline CDR1 and CDR2: SGHAT and FQNNGV. The protocol was immunoSEQ multiplex PCR, while the TCRdb copy is restricted to in-frame clones and leaves out a portion. The repertoire holds 20,000 to 30,000 clones, with 86% as singletons. Sequencing was done on a sample of PBMCs. This chain uses TRBV11-2 with TRBJ2-3; 8 nucleotides align to TRBD2. This TCR was sampled from an older woman with a blood cancer, CMV-positive, and with a related stem cell donor. CDR3 amino acids: CASSPSGGGNTDTQYF. The CDR3 DNA reads as TGTGCCAGCAGCCCCTCGGGGGGGGGCAACACAGATACGCAGTATTTT.